This TCR beta chain was captured by sequencing in a study of neurological immune-mediated disorders. The study, taken as a whole, reports: The repertoires of 18 of 34 multiple sclerosis patients were placed by phylogenetic grouping in a single related-CDR3 cluster, which may be a signature. None of the features examined (clinical or MRI) was associated with the multiple sclerosis repertoire cluster.

Every sequencing run returned over 200 million TCR-beta sequences, which were derived from 15-18 subjects. MiXCR, run by TCRdb on the 5' RACE reads, gives a single entry per CDR3 protein. Among tens of thousands of distinct CDR3 sequences listed, 3.5% to 4.5% were seen once. Losses at the gene ends were 3 bases for V and 0 bases for J; bases not matched to a gene: 11. The CDR3 loop spans 18 amino acids. Germline loops: CDR1 DFQATT, CDR2 SNEGSKA (reference sequence). Sample time point: longitudinal time-point 3. PBMCs stored at -80 C, numbering 2 million, were the origin of the unsorted libraries. This clonotype was counted ten times or more. The antigen is unknown.

The J gene is TRBJ2-1, the V gene TRBV20-1, with TRBD2 matching 10 bases. The sequence came from a woman between 55 and 75 years old with multiple sclerosis. The sequencing input was PBMCs. Here the CDR3 DNA reads TGCAGTGCTAGGTTGTTAGCGGGGGGACTCAGCTCCTACAATGAGCAGTTCTTC. Translation gives CSARLLAGGLSSYNEQFF.